The rows below give T cell receptor beta chains drawn from one sample of a study of blood T cell repertoires in COVID-19. Libraries were prepared by immunoSEQ multiplex PCR; TCRdb keeps only in-frame clonotypes and omits some of them. The repertoire consists of over 350,000 clones, with around nine tenths occurring once and the leading ten covering roughly 4.3%. Sequences were obtained from peripheral blood. The receptors derive from a woman in her 30s with acute or convalescent COVID-19. CDR3s include the opening cysteine and the closing phenylalanine or tryptophan.

v_gene: TRBV6-6
j_gene: TRBJ1-3
CDR3aa: CASSFGSALVGDTIYF

v_gene: TRBV5-8
j_gene: TRBJ2-2
CDR3aa: CASSPQRRTNTGELFF

v_gene: TRBV6-1
j_gene: TRBJ1-1
CDR3aa: CASSEINGIRGAFF

v_gene: TRBV29-1
j_gene: TRBJ2-7
CDR3aa: CSVEVPGQNSPLYEQYF

v_gene: TRBV5-4
j_gene: TRBJ2-7
CDR3aa: CASSLGGAQNLYEQYF

v_gene: TRBV30
j_gene: TRBJ1-5
CDR3aa: CAWSPQGQGNQPQHF

v_gene: TRBV2
j_gene: TRBJ2-7
CDR3aa: CASSVLKGPGGLQYF

v_gene: TRBV7-2
j_gene: TRBJ2-7
CDR3aa: CASRDERQVDYEQYF

v_gene: TRBV9
j_gene: TRBJ2-1
CDR3aa: CASSRYNPGEQFF

v_gene: TRBV28
j_gene: TRBJ2-7
CDR3aa: CASSFVRYEQYF

v_gene: TRBV6-2/TRBV6-3
j_gene: TRBJ1-1
CDR3aa: CASSYSTGYTEAFF

v_gene: TRBV10-2
j_gene: TRBJ1-1
CDR3aa: CASSEFLGTRPRNTEAFF

v_gene: TRBV7-3
j_gene: TRBJ2-1
CDR3aa: CASSLGQVAYNEQFF

v_gene: TRBV19
j_gene: TRBJ1-4
CDR3aa: CASSLTGYNEKLFF

v_gene: TRBV4-1
j_gene: TRBJ1-6
CDR3aa: CASSHGQSNNSPLHF

v_gene: TRBV6-5
j_gene: TRBJ1-1
CDR3aa: CASSLGGTPEAFF

v_gene: TRBV28
j_gene: TRBJ1-1
CDR3aa: CASVLNTEAFF

v_gene: TRBV18
j_gene: TRBJ1-2
CDR3aa: CASSPGQIGDYGYTF

v_gene: TRBV3-1/TRBV3-2
j_gene: TRBJ1-4
CDR3aa: CASSRPGTGGEKLFF

v_gene: TRBV7-9
j_gene: TRBJ1-6
CDR3aa: CASSLENSPLHF

v_gene: TRBV27
j_gene: TRBJ1-2
CDR3aa: CASKPGLTYGYTF

v_gene: TRBV6-1
j_gene: TRBJ1-6
CDR3aa: CASSEEVGGGSANSPLHF

v_gene: TRBV2
j_gene: TRBJ1-5
CDR3aa: CASSDRSNQPQHF

v_gene: TRBV3-1/TRBV3-2
j_gene: TRBJ2-5
CDR3aa: CASSPPMTSGGAPRRETQYF

v_gene: TRBV6-5
j_gene: TRBJ1-6
CDR3aa: CASSYGRTGGTSPLHF

v_gene: TRBV24-1
j_gene: TRBJ1-2
CDR3aa: CATSDVTVSYGYTF

v_gene: TRBV29-1
j_gene: TRBJ1-2
CDR3aa: CSVGGGNSGGYTF

v_gene: TRBV30
j_gene: TRBJ1-1
CDR3aa: CAWSVIRGQTEAFF

v_gene: TRBV6-2/TRBV6-3
j_gene: TRBJ1-5
CDR3aa: CASSYLSRGTQHF

v_gene: TRBV7-3
j_gene: TRBJ1-2
CDR3aa: CASSQTGDGFLTF

v_gene: TRBV11-2
j_gene: TRBJ1-1
CDR3aa: CASSLAPGQAVGTFF

v_gene: TRBV5-1
j_gene: TRBJ2-1
CDR3aa: CASSLVGGDNEQFF

v_gene: TRBV24-1
j_gene: TRBJ1-4
CDR3aa: CATSEGTATNEKLFF

v_gene: TRBV11-2
j_gene: TRBJ2-1
CDR3aa: CASSLRQGGTMDEQFF

v_gene: TRBV30
j_gene: TRBJ2-5
CDR3aa: CAWSQGGETQYF

v_gene: TRBV4-2
j_gene: TRBJ1-2
CDR3aa: CASSARGQGNNYGYTF

v_gene: TRBV30
j_gene: TRBJ2-3
CDR3aa: CAWSVLGVTDTQYF

v_gene: TRBV24-1
j_gene: TRBJ1-5
CDR3aa: CATSDGKRNQPQHF

v_gene: TRBV19
j_gene: TRBJ1-6
CDR3aa: CASSSFRRGNNSPLHF

v_gene: TRBV13
j_gene: TRBJ1-3
CDR3aa: CASSSRTGSGNTIYF

v_gene: TRBV7-6
j_gene: TRBJ1-1
CDR3aa: CASSSFGQDTEAFF

v_gene: TRBV3-1/TRBV3-2
j_gene: TRBJ1-2
CDR3aa: CASSLGEVKDGYTF

v_gene: TRBV3-1/TRBV3-2
j_gene: TRBJ2-7
CDR3aa: CASSQTSGYEQYF

v_gene: TRBV4-2
j_gene: TRBJ1-1
CDR3aa: CASSQDPMNTEAFF

v_gene: TRBV28
j_gene: TRBJ1-2
CDR3aa: CASSSPGTFIPNYGYTF

v_gene: TRBV7-8
j_gene: TRBJ2-2
CDR3aa: CASSPRGTLTGELFF